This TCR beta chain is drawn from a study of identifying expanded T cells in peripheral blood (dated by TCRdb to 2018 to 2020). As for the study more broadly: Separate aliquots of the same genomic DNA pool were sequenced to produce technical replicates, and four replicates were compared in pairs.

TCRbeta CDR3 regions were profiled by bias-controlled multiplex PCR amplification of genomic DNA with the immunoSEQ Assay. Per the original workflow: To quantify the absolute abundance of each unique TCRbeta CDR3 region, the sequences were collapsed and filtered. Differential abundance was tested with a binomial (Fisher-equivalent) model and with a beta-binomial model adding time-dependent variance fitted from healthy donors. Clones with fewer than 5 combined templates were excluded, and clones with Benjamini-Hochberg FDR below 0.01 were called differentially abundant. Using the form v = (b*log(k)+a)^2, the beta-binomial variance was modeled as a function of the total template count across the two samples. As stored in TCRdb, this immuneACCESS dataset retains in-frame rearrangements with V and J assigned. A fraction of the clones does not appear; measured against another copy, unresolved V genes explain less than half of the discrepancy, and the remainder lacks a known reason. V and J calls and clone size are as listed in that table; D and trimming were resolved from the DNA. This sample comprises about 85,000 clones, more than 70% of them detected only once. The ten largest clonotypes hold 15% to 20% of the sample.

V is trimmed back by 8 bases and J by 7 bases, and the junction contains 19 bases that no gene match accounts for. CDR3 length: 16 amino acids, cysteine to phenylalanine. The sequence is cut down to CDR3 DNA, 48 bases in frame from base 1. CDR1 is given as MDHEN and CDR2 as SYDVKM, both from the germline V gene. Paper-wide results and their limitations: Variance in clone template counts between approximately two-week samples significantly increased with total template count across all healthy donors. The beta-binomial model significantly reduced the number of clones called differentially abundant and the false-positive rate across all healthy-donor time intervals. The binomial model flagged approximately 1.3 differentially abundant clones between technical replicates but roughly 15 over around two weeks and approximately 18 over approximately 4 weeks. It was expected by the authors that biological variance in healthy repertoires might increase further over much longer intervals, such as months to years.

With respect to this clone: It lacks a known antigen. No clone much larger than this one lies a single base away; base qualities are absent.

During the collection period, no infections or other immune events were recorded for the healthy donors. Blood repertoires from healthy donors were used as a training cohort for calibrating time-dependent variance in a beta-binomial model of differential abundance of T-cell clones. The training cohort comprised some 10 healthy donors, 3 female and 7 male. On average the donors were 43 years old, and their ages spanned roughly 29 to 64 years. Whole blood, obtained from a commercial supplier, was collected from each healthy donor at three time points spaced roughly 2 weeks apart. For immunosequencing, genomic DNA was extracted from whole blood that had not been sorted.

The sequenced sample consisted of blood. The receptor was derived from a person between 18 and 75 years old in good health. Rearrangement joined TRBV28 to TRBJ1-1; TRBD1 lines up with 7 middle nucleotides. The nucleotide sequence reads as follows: TGTGCCAGCGTTTCGACCCCGCACAGGGGTAGTTATGAAGCTTTCTTT. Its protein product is CASVSTPHRGSYEAFF.